This TCR beta chain was sequenced during a study of neurological immune-mediated disorders. The study built sorted libraries from 1 million CD4+ or CD8+ T cells. Synthesis of cDNA was carried out by template-switch 5'RACE. The reaction used 10-nucleotide random UMIs. TCRdb re-called the 5' RACE reads with MiXCR, one entry per CDR3 protein. The repertoire holds more than 40,000 distinct CDR3 sequences, with roughly 15% as singletons. Details on this clonotype: One end of the junction is discordant with germline, which a read error may explain.

CDR3 length equals 15 residues. In germline, CDR1 is LGHDT, CDR2 YNNKEL (reference sequence). The receptor was isolated from a woman aged 60-70 years with HTLV-1-associated myelopathy (HAM/TSP). The sequenced sample consisted of CD4+ T cells from blood. This sequence joins TRBV3-1 and TRBJ2-2, with D maybe TRBD2 (6 bases). The CDR3 DNA reads TGTGCCAGCAGCCAAGCGGGGGTGTTCACCGGGGAGTTGTTTTTT. The encoded protein is CASSQAGVFTGELFF.